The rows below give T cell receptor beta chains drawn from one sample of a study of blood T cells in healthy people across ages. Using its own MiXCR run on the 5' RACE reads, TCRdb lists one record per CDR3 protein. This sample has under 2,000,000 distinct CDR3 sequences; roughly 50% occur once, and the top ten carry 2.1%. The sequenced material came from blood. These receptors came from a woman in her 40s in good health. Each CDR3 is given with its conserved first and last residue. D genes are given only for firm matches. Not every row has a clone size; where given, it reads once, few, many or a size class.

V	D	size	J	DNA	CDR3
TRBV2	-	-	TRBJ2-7	TGTGCCAGCAGTGTTGGGCATTCGACGCTCTACGAGCAGTACTTC	CASSVGHSTLYEQYF
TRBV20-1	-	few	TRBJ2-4	TGCAGTGCTAGAGCCCTCGGACAGAGTGATTTTCAGTACTTC	CSARALGQSDFQYF
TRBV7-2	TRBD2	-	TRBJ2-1	TGTGCCAGCAGCCCTACCGGACTAGCGGGGGGCCTCAATGGGCAGTTCTTC	CASSPTGLAGGLNGQFF
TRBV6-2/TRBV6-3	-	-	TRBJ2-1	TGTGCCAGCAGTTCGCCGTCCGGGTTCAAACGGAGAAATGAGCAGTTCTTC	CASSSPSGFKRRNEQFF
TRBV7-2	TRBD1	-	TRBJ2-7	TGTGCCAGCAGCTATCGCCGACAGGGTTCAAACGAGCAGTACTTC	CASSYRRQGSNEQYF
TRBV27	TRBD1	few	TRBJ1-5	TGTGCCAGCAGTCCAGGACAGGTGGGTCAGCCCCAGCATTTT	CASSPGQVGQPQHF
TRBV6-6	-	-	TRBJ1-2	TGTGCCAGCAGCTCGCGGGAGGGGGGCTACACCTTC	CASSSREGGYTF
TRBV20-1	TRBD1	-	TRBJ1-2	TGCAGTGCCGGGAGGGACAGGGTGGATGGCTACACCTTC	CSAGRDRVDGYTF
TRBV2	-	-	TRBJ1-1	TGTGCCAGCAGTGAGCGGGCGGGACACCGGCCTGAAGCTTTCTTT	CASSERAGHRPEAFF
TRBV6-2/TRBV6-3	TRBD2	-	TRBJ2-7	TGTGCCAGCAGTTATCGAGCGGGGGTGGAGCAGTACTTC	CASSYRAGVEQYF
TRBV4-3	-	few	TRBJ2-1	TGCGCCAGCAGCCAAGATGTCGGCTCCTACAATGAGCAGTTCTTC	CASSQDVGSYNEQFF
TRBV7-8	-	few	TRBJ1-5	TGTGCCAGCAGCTTAGAAGGGGGAGTTAATCAGCCCCAGCATTTT	CASSLEGGVNQPQHF
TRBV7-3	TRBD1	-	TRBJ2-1	TGTGCCAGCAGCCCAAGGGCCCAGCGAGGGGGCCACGAGCAGTTCTTC	CASSPRAQRGGHEQFF
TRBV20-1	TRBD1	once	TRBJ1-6	TGCAGTGCTAGAGCAGCCGGACAGGGTCTGGATTCACCCCTCCACTTT	CSARAAGQGLDSPLHF
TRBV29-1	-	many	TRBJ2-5	TGCAGCGTTGAAGGGGCGCGAGAGACCCAGTACTTC	CSVEGARETQYF
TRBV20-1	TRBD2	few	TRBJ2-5	TGCAGTGCTGCTTCGGGACTAGGGCAAGAGACCCAGTACTTC	CSAASGLGQETQYF
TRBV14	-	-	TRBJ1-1	TGTGCCAGCAGCCATGCTACAGGGCTCGAGGACACTGAAGCTTTCTTT	CASSHATGLEDTEAFF
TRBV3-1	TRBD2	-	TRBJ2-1	TGTGCCAGCAGCCTGGGACTAGCGATCAACAATGAGCAGTTCTTC	CASSLGLAINNEQFF
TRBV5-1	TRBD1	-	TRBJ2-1	TGCGCCAGCAACCACGGGACAGGAGCCTCCTACAATGAGCAGTTCTTC	CASNHGTGASYNEQFF
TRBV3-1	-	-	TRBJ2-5	TGTGCCAGCAGCCAAGATGCCAGGGGATACATAGAGACCCAGTACTTC	CASSQDARGYIETQYF
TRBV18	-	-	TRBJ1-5	TGTGCCAGCTCCGCTAAGGCAGATAGCAATCAGCCCCAGCATTTT	CASSAKADSNQPQHF
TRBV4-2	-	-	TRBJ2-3	TGTGCCAGCAGCCTCCGCTCGCCGGCTCCCATTGAGGATACGCAGTATTTT	CASSLRSPAPIEDTQYF
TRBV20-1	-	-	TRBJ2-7	TGCAGTGCCGTTAAAACGGGTTACGAGCAGTACTTC	CSAVKTGYEQYF
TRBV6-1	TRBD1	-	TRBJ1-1	TGTGCCAGCAGTTTGGGACAGGGGAACGCTGAAGCTTTCTTT	CASSLGQGNAEAFF
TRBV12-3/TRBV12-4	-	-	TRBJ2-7	TGTGCCAGCAGTGATGGGGGCCTACCCTACGAGCAGTACTTC	CASSDGGLPYEQYF